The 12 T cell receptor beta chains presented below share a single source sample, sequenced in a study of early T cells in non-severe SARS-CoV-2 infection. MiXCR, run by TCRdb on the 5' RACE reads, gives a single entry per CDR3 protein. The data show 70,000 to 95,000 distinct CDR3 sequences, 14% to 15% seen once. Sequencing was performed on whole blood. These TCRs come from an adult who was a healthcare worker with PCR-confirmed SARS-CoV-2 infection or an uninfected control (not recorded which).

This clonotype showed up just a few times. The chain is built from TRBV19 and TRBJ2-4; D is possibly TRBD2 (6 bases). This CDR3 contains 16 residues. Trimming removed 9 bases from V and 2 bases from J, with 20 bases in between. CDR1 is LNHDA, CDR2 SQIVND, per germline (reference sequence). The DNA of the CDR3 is TGTGCCAGCAGCCTATTCGGGGGAGTGTCCAAAAACATTCAGTACTTC. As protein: CASSLFGGVSKNIQYF.

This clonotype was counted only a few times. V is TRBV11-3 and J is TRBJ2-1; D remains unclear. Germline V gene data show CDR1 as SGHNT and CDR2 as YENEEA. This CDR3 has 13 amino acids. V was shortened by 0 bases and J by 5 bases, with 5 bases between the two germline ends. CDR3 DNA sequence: TGTGCCAGCAGCTTAGACTTAAACAATGAGCAGTTCTTC. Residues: CASSLDLNNEQFF.

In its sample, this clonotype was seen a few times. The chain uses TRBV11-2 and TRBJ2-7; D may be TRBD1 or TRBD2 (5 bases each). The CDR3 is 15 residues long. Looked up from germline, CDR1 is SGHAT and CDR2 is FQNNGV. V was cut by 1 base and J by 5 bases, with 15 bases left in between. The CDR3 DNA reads TGTGCCAGCAGCTTAGGAGGGACGATAGGCCACGAGCAGTACTTC. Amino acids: CASSLGGTIGHEQYF.

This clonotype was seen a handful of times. CDR3 region: CSVEGSSYEQYF. The CDR3 DNA follows: TGCAGCGTTGAGGGCAGTTCCTACGAGCAGTACTTC. The chain is built from TRBV29-1 and TRBJ2-7, with D unresolved. Trimming removed 3 bases at V and 1 base at J, with 7 bases between. The length of the CDR3 is 12 residues. Germline values: CDR1 SQVTM, CDR2 ANQGSEA.

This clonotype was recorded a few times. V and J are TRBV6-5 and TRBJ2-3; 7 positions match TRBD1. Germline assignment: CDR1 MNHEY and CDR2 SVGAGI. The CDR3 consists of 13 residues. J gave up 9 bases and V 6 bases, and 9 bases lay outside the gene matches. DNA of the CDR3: TGTGCCAGCAGGGGGACAGCTCCGATAACGCAGTATTTT. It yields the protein CASRGTAPITQYF.

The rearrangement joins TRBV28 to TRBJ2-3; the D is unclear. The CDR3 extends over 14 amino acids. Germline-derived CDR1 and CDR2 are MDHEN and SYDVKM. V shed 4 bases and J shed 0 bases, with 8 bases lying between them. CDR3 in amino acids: CASSYGFSTDTQYF. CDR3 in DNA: TGTGCCAGCAGTTATGGGTTTAGCACAGATACGCAGTATTTT.

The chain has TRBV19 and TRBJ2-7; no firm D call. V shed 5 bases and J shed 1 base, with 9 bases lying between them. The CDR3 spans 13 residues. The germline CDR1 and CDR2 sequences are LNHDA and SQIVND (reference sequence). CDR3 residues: CASSRTASYEQYF. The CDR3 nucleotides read TGTGCCAGTAGTCGAACAGCTTCCTACGAGCAGTACTTC.

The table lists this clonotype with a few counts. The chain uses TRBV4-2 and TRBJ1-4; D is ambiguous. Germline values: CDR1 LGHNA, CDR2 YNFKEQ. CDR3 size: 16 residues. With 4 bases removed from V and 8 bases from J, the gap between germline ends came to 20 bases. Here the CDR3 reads CASSLNLAGLREKLFF. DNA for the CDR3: TGTGCCAGCAGCCTCAATCTCGCGGGGTTAAGGGAAAAACTGTTTTTT.

The CDR3 DNA reads TGTGCCACCTCAGGGAGGAACACTGAAGCTTTCTTT. Translated, it gives CATSGRNTEAFF. This rearrangement joins TRBV10-3 to TRBJ1-1, with D possibly being TRBD1 (5 bases). CDR1 and CDR2 (germline): ENHRY, SYGVKD. The CDR3 is made up of 12 amino acids. V was clipped by 10 bases and J by 1 base, with 10 bases between them.

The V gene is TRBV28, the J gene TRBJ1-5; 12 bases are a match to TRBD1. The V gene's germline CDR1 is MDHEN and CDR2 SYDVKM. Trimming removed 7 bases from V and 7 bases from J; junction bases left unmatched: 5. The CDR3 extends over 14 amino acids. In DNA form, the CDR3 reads TGTGCCAGCACCACCGGGACAGGGGGCCAGCCCCAGCATTTT. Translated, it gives CASTTGTGGQPQHF.

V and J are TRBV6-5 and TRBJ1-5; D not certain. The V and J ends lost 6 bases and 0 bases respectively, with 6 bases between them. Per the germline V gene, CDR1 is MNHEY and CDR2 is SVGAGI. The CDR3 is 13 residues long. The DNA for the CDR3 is TGTGCCAGCAGCCAAAATAGCAATCAGCCCCAGCATTTT. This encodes CASSQNSNQPQHF.

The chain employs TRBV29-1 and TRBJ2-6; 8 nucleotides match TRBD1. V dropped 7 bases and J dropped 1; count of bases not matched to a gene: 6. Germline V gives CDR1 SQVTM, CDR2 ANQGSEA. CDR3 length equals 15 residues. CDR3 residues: CSARQGTSGANVLTF. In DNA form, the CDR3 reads TGCAGCGCAAGACAGGGGACGTCTGGGGCCAACGTCCTGACTTTC.